This T cell receptor (beta chain) appears in the sequencing data of a study of cytomegalovirus exposure and HLA in healthy donors. Study-wide points: Some V segments could not be told apart, so they were left out, TRBV6-2 and TRBV6-3 among them. CMV serostatus stood as the only immune exposure information on hand.

This CDR3 comprises 15 residues. CDR1 and CDR2 (germline): SGHRS, YFSETQ. Trimming left V 0 bases short and J 9 bases short, with 18 bases between. Concerning this clone: Its antigen remains unknown.

The PCR used 60 Vbeta and 13 Jbeta primers. TCRdb's table, derived via immunoSEQ multiplex PCR, lists solely in-frame clones and lacks some. This table lists 150,000 to 200,000 clones. The receptor comes from a man aged 25-40 years in good health and CMV-seronegative. V gene TRBV5-1 combines with J gene TRBJ2-5; D is perhaps TRBD2 (5 bases). Sequenced input: PBMCs. The CDR3 loop is CASSLGASGPGAQYF. In nucleotides, the CDR3 is TGCGCCAGCAGCTTGGGGGCGAGCGGACCCGGGGCCCAGTACTTC.